This T cell receptor beta chain was sequenced during a study of cytomegalovirus exposure and HLA in healthy donors. Looking at the study overall: A preliminary data release comprised approximately 85 million unique TCRs obtained from HLA-typed donors.

Donors in the study were healthy people who gave bone marrow. Germline V CDR1 and CDR2: SGHTA, FQGTGA. Trimming took 1 base from V and 4 from J; bases not matched to a gene: 13. The CDR3 has 19 amino acids. This clone was counted once. The PCR had 60 Vbeta and 13 Jbeta primers. Here immunoSEQ multiplex PCR was the method, and the copy in TCRdb shows in-frame clones only, minus some. The sample lists fewer than 70,000 clones, approximately 83% occurring once. This chain joins TRBV7-3 and TRBJ2-2; TRBD1 agrees at 9 bases. The sequencing input was PBMCs. The TCR sequence derives from a man aged 40-55 years in good health and CMV-seronegative. The CDR3: CASSLIGTTGTGSTGELFF. CDR3 coding DNA: TGTGCCAGCAGCTTAATAGGGACAACTGGGACAGGGTCCACCGGGGAGCTGTTTTTT.